The 10 T cell receptor beta chains in this list originate from one sample, sequenced in a study of T cell responses to AZD1222 COVID-19 vaccine. Clones were sequenced by immunoSEQ multiplex PCR, and TCRdb holds only the in-frame ones, with some missing. The repertoire holds nearly 110,000 clones, with roughly nine tenths as singletons. This specimen consisted of peripheral blood, obtained on day 0 of AZD1222 vaccination. The source is an adult in good health.

The genes are TRBV24-1 and TRBJ2-5; 7 bases line up with TRBD1. The V gene end was trimmed by 4 bases and the J gene end by 5 bases; junction bases not matched to a gene: 9. CDR1 and CDR2 (germline): KGHDR, SFDVKD. The CDR3 is made up of 15 amino acids. The CDR3 DNA reads TGTGCCACCAGTGACCCCCGGACAGGCGTGGAGACCCAGTACTTC. Protein sequence: CATSDPRTGVETQYF.

This clone was detected once. The V call is TRBV6-2 or TRBV6-3, the J call TRBJ2-5, with 8 bases lining up with TRBD1. The CDR3 has 12 residues. Germline V gives CDR1 MNHEY, CDR2 SVGEGT. The J segment lost 5 bases and the V segment lost 5 bases, leaving 1 base of the junction unmatched. This CDR3 reads CASSRTGETQYF. CDR3 coding DNA: TGTGCCAGCAGTCGGACAGGGGAGACCCAGTACTTC.

The rearrangement links TRBV5-6 to TRBJ2-5; possibly TRBD2 for D (5 bases). The CDR3 is made up of 14 amino acids. The germline V and J ends were trimmed by 0 bases and 5 bases, with 11 bases remaining between them. Germline V gives CDR1 SGHDT, CDR2 YYEEEE. For the CDR3, the DNA is TGTGCCAGCAGCTTGGGAGGGATCGGTGAGACCCAGTACTTC. This translates into CASSLGGIGETQYF.

The V call is TRBV4-2, the J call TRBJ1-3; unclear D gene. The CDR3 totals 17 residues. V was cut by 2 bases and J by 3 bases, with 17 bases left in between. CDR1 is LGHNA, CDR2 YNFKEQ, per germline. In DNA, the CDR3 is TGTGCCAGCAGCCAAAACCCTTTCGACGAAATTGGAAACACCATATATTTT. This sequence encodes CASSQNPFDEIGNTIYF.

The V gene is TRBV5-1, the J gene TRBJ2-5, with D unresolved. V dropped 5 bases and J dropped 2 bases, with 13 bases sitting between them. CDR1 and CDR2 from the germline V gene are SGHRS and YFSETQ. This CDR3 has 14 amino acids. CDR3 residues: CASSLGTGQETQYF. The CDR3 DNA sequence: TGCGCCAGCAGTTTAGGAACTGGGCAAGAGACCCAGTACTTC.

V usage is TRBV2 and J usage is TRBJ2-2, with D perhaps matching TRBD1 (5 bases). Germline loops: CDR1 SNHLY, CDR2 FYNNEI. Trimming pared 6 bases from V and 4 bases from J, leaving 12 bases between. CDR3 length: 14 amino acids. This chain's CDR3 is CASRVSQGTGELFF. The CDR3 DNA is TGTGCCAGCAGGGTGAGCCAGGGCACCGGGGAGCTGTTTTTT.

The chain joins TRBV19 to TRBJ1-6, with D maybe TRBD1 (6 bases). This CDR3 spans 15 amino acids. CDR1 is LNHDA and CDR2 is SQIVND in the germline V gene (reference sequence). Trimming took 2 bases from V and 8 from J, leaving 13 bases between them. The CDR3 loop is CASSITGMSDSPLHF. The CDR3, as DNA: TGTGCCAGTAGTATAACAGGGATGAGTGATTCACCCCTCCACTTT.

The rearrangement joins TRBV2 to TRBJ2-1, with 8 nucleotides matching TRBD2. Losses at the gene ends were 6 bases for V and 3 bases for J; bases not matched to a gene: 7. The germline V gene encodes CDR1 SNHLY and CDR2 FYNNEI. The CDR3 is 15 residues long. The CDR3 DNA reads as TGTGCCAGCAGAACACGGGAGGGGGGCTACAATGAGCAGTTCTTC. This codes for CASRTREGGYNEQFF.

The chain is built from TRBV24-1 and TRBJ1-4, with D uncertain. The CDR3 has 13 amino acids. V lost 3 bases, J lost 7 bases, and 8 bases lay in between. Looked up from germline, CDR1 is KGHDR and CDR2 is SFDVKD. DNA of the CDR3: TGTGCCACCAGTGATCCCCAGTCTGAAAAACTGTTTTTT. This encodes CATSDPQSEKLFF.

The rearrangement joins TRBV7-2 to TRBJ2-1, with 15 nucleotides matching TRBD2. CDR1 SGHTA and CDR2 FQGNSA come from the germline V gene. This CDR3 has 16 amino acids. V dropped 5 bases and J dropped 9; count of bases not matched to a gene: 8. The CDR3 region has the DNA TGTGCCAGCAGCCCCGGGGGACTAGCGGGAGGAACTGAGCAGTTCTTC. It encodes CASSPGGLAGGTEQFF.